Ten or more counts support the clone carrying this T cell receptor (beta chain). No antigen is known for it. Each patient came to thyroid surgery without any prior treatment (of any kind). The entry originates in a study of metastatic and nonmetastatic thyroid tumors. Across the whole study: Thyroid patients, malignant and benign, had repertoires compared across blood and tumor or nodule tissue.

In the original workflow: The study built a papillary thyroid cancer distant-metastasis classifier from CDR3 differences across clinicopathological groups. TCRdb ran MiXCR on the PCR reads. TCRdb assigned the V and J calls; the authors' analysis was not used. The repertoire includes approximately 19,000 clones, roughly a fifth of them detected once, and 27% sits in the top ten. Notes on the study in general: In blood and tumor, TCR beta diversity was reportedly significantly higher in malignant thyroid tumors than in benign nodules.

The CDR3 runs to 14 residues. Trimming cost V 8 bases and J 2 bases, with 12 bases left between them. In germline, CDR1 is SGHVS, CDR2 FQNEAQ. The genes are TRBV7-8 and TRBJ1-4; no reliable D call. The sample taken for sequencing was blood. The sequence was collected from a female donor with papillary thyroid cancer or a benign thyroid nodule (not recorded which). Some clones in this sample may be carry-over from other donors' samples. The CDR3 DNA is TGTGCCAGCCGTCGCGGCGTGACTAATGAAAAACTGTTTTTT. Protein product: CASRRGVTNEKLFF.